The entry below describes one TCR beta chain. This entry comes from a study of T cell responses to AZD1222 COVID-19 vaccine. Germline V gene lookup returns CDR1 KGHSH and CDR2 LQKENI. The CDR3 loop spans 14 amino acids. The V segment lost 5 bases and the J segment 5 bases; nucleotides outside the gene matches: 7. Assay used: immunoSEQ multiplex PCR; TCRdb lists only in-frame clones, some missing. The sample contains approximately 190,000 clones, just over 90% of which appear only once. The sequencing used peripheral blood, collected on day 0 of AZD1222 vaccination. This chain uses TRBV18 with TRBJ2-7, with 9 positions matching TRBD2. This sequence was found in an adult in good health. CDR3 bases: TGTGCCAGCTCAGCATTAGCGGGAGTCGACGAGCAGTACTTC. Amino acids: CASSALAGVDEQYF.